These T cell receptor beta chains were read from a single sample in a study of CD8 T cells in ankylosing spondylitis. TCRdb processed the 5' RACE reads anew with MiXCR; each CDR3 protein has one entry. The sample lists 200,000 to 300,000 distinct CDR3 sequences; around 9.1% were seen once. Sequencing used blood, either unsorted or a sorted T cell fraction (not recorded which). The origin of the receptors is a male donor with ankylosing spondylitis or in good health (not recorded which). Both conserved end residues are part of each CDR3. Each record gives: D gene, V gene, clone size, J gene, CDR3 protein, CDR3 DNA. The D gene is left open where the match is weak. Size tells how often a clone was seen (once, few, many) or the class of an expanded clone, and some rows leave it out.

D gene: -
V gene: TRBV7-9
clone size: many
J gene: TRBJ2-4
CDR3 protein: CASSSFLSVLAKNIQYF
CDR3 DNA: TGTGCCAGCAGCAGTTTCCTCAGTGTTTTAGCCAAAAACATTCAGTACTTC

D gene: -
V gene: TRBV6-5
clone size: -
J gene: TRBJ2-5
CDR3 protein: CASSYKSGDQETQYF
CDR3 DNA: TGTGCCAGCAGTTACAAGTCAGGGGATCAAGAGACCCAGTACTTC

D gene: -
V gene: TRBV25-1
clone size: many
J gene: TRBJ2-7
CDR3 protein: CASQGRFYEQYF
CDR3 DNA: TGTGCCTCTCAGGGACGGTTCTACGAGCAGTACTTC

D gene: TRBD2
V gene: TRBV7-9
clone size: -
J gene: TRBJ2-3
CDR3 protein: CASSSPGGGEDTQYF
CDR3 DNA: TGTGCCAGCAGCTCCCCGGGAGGGGGAGAAGATACGCAGTATTTT

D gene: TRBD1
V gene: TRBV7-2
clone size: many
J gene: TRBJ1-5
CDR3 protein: CASSLVQGAAGQPQHF
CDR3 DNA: TGTGCCAGCAGCTTAGTTCAGGGGGCTGCCGGTCAGCCCCAGCATTTT

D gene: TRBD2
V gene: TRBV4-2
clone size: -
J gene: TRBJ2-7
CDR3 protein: CASSQRGREGDYEQYF
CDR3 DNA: TGTGCCAGCAGCCAAAGAGGCAGGGAGGGAGATTACGAGCAGTACTTC

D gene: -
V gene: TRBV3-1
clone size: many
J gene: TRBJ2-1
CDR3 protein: CASSQGDNEQFF
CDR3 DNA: TGTGCCAGCAGCCAAGGGGATAATGAGCAGTTCTTC

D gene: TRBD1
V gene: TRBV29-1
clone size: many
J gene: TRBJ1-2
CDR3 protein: CSVGQGNGYTF
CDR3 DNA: TGCAGCGTTGGACAGGGGAATGGCTACACCTTC

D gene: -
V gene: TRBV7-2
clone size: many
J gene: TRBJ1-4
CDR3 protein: CASSLARFNEKLFF
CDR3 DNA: TGTGCCAGCAGCTTAGCCCGGTTTAATGAAAAACTGTTTTTT

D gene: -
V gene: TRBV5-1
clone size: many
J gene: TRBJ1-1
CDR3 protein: CASSLSVTGEAFF
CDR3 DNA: TGCGCCAGCAGCTTGTCGGTGACGGGTGAAGCTTTCTTT

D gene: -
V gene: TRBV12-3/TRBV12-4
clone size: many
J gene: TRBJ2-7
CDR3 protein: CASSLVAYEQYF
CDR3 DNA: TGTGCCAGCAGTTTGGTAGCCTACGAGCAGTACTTC

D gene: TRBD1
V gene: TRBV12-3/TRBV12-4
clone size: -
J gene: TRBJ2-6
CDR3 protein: CASIPGTGATSGANVLTF
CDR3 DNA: TGTGCCAGCATCCCCGGGACAGGGGCCACCTCTGGGGCCAACGTCCTGACTTTC

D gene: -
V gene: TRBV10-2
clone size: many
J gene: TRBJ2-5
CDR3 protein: CASSERGTQYF
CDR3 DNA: TGCGCCAGCAGTGAAAGAGGGACCCAGTACTTC

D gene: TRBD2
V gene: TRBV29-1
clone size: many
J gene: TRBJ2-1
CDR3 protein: CSVDVGRAYNEQFF
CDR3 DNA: TGCAGCGTTGATGTCGGGAGGGCCTACAATGAGCAGTTCTTC

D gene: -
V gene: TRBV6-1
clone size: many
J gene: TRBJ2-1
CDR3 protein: CASALGQANNEQFF
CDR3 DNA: TGTGCCAGCGCCCTGGGCCAAGCAAACAATGAGCAGTTCTTC

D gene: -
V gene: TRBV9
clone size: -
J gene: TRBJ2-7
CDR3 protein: CASSLDGSGPEQYF
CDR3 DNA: TGTGCCAGCAGCCTGGACGGCAGTGGTCCCGAGCAGTACTTC

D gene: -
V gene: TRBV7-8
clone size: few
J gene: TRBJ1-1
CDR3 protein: CASSLGWTKNTEAFF
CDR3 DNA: TGTGCCAGCAGCTTAGGGTGGACGAAGAACACTGAAGCTTTCTTT

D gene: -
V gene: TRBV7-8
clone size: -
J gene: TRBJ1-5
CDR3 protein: CASSLWANQPQHF
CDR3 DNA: TGTGCCAGCAGCCTTTGGGCAAATCAGCCCCAGCATTTT

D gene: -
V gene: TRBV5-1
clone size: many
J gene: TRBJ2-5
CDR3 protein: CASSFAGPKETQYF
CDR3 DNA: TGCGCCAGCAGCTTCGCGGGCCCTAAAGAGACCCAGTACTTC

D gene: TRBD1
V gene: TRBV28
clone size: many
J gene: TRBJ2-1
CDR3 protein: CASSWGTGGYNEQFF
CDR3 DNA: TGTGCCAGCAGTTGGGGGACAGGGGGATACAATGAGCAGTTCTTC

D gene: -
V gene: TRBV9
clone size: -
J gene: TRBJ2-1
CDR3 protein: CASSLGGSGVNEQFF
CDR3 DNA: TGTGCCAGCAGCCTCGGCGGGTCTGGGGTGAATGAGCAGTTCTTC

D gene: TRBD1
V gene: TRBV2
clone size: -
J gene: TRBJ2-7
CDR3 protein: CASSSGQGVVYEQYF
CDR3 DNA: TGTGCCAGCAGCTCGGGACAGGGGGTTGTTTACGAGCAGTACTTC

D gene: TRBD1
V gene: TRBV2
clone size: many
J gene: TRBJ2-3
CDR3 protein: CATKRTGGPDTQYF
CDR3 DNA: TGTGCCACCAAAAGGACAGGGGGCCCAGATACGCAGTATTTT

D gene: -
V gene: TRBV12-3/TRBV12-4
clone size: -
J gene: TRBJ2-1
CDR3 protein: CASSFRPGKDEQFF
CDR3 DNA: TGTGCCAGCAGTTTTCGTCCGGGAAAGGATGAGCAGTTCTTC

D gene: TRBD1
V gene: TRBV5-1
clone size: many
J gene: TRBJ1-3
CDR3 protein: CASSLGQGVAGNTIYF
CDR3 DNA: TGCGCCAGCAGCTTGGGACAGGGGGTTGCTGGAAACACCATATATTTT

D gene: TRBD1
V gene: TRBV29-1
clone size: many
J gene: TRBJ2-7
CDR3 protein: CSGIPGTGGNYEQYF
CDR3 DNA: TGCAGCGGAATACCCGGGACAGGGGGAAACTACGAGCAGTACTTC

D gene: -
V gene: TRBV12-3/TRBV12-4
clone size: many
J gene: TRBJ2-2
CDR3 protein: CASTLSLGSTGELFF
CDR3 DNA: TGTGCCAGCACCCTCAGTTTAGGTAGCACCGGGGAGCTGTTTTTT

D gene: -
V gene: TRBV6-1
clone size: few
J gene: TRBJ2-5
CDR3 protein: CASRPGVLAQETQYF
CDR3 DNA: TGTGCCAGCAGGCCCGGAGTACTCGCCCAAGAGACCCAGTACTTC

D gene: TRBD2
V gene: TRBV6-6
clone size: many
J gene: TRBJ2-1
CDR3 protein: CASTSGFNEQFF
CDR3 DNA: TGTGCCAGCACTAGCGGGTTCAATGAGCAGTTCTTC

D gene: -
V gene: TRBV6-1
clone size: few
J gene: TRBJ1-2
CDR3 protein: CASARRGADGYTF
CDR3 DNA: TGTGCCAGCGCACGCCGGGGGGCCGATGGCTACACCTTC

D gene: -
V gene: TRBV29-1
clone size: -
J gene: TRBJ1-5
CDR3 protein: CSVQGGASQPQHF
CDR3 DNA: TGCAGCGTGCAGGGCGGGGCGAGTCAGCCCCAGCATTTT

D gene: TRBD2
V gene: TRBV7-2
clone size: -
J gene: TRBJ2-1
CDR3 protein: CASSLVTSGRAREQFF
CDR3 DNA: TGTGCCAGCAGCTTAGTGACTAGCGGGAGGGCACGGGAGCAGTTCTTC

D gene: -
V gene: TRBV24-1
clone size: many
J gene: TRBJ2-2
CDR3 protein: CATSGSVTRDTGELFF
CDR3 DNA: TGTGCCACGTCAGGAAGCGTGACTCGAGACACCGGGGAGCTGTTTTTT

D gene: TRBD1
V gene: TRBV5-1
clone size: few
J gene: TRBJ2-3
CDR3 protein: CASSLGGQEPDTQYF
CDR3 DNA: TGCGCCAGCAGCTTGGGGGGACAGGAGCCAGATACGCAGTATTTT

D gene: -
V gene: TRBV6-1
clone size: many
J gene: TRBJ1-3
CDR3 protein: CASSALPRGAGNTIYF
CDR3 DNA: TGTGCCAGCAGTGCCTTACCGCGCGGGGCTGGAAACACCATATATTTT

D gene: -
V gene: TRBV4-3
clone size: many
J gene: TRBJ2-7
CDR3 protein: CASSQDITDPPYEQYF
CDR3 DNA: TGCGCCAGCAGCCAAGATATCACAGACCCACCCTACGAGCAGTACTTC

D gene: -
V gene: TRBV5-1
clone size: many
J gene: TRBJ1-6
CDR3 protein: CASSLTPGRQDSPLHF
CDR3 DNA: TGCGCCAGCAGCTTGACCCCGGGACGCCAGGATTCACCCCTCCACTTT

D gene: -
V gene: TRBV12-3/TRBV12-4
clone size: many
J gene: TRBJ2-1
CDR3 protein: CASSPSPGGREQFF
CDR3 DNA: TGTGCCAGCAGTCCGAGCCCAGGCGGTAGGGAGCAGTTCTTC

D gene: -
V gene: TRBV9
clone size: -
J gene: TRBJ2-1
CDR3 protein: CAISPGLLCYNEQFF
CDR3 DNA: TGTGCCATCAGCCCTGGGCTACTCTGCTACAATGAGCAGTTCTTC

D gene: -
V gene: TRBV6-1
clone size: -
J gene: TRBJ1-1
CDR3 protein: CASRQGTNTEAFF
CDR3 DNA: TGTGCCAGCAGACAGGGAACGAACACTGAAGCTTTCTTT

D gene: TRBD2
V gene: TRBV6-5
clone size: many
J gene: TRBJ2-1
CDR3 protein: CASSNGLAGVQEQFF
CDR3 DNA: TGTGCCAGCAGTAACGGACTAGCGGGAGTGCAGGAGCAGTTCTTC

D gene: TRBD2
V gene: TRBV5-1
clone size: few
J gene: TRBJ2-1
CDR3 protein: CASSLGGSGGGSSSYNEQFF
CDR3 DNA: TGCGCCAGCAGCTTGGGCGGTAGCGGGGGGGGTTCTAGCTCCTACAATGAGCAGTTCTTC

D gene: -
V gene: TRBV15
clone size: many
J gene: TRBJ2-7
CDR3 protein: CATSRDLQTFYEQYF
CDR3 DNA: TGTGCCACCAGCAGAGATTTGCAGACTTTCTACGAGCAGTACTTC

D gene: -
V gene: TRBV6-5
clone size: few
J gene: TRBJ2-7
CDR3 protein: CASSYAGRGGGYEQYF
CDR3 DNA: TGTGCCAGCAGTTACGCGGGAAGGGGGGGTGGCTACGAGCAGTACTTC

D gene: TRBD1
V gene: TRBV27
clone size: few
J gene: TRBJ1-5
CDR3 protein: CASGAGGGGNQPQHF
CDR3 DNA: TGTGCCAGCGGGGCGGGAGGGGGCGGCAATCAGCCCCAGCATTTT

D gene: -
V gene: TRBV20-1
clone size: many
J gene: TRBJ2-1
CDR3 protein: CSARGWTKFDNEQFF
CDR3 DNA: TGCAGTGCTAGAGGTTGGACTAAGTTCGACAATGAGCAGTTCTTC

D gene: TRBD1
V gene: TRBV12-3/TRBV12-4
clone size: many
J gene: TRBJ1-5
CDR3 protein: CASSPGDGQGDQPQHF
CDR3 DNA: TGTGCCAGCAGCCCCGGGGACGGACAGGGCGACCAGCCCCAGCATTTT

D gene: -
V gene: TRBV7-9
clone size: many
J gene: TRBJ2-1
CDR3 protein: CASSLARDEQFF
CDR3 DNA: TGTGCCAGCAGCTTAGCGCGGGATGAGCAGTTCTTC

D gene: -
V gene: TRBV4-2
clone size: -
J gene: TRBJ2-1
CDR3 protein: CASSQEDWDNEQFF
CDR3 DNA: TGTGCCAGCAGCCAAGAGGATTGGGACAATGAGCAGTTCTTC

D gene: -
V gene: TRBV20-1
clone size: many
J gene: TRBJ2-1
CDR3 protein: CSAAPREGVYNEQFF
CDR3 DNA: TGCAGTGCCGCACCCCGTGAGGGGGTCTACAATGAGCAGTTCTTC

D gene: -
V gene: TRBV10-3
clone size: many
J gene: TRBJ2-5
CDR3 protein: CAISESADSQETQYF
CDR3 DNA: TGTGCCATCAGTGAGTCGGCGGACTCACAAGAGACCCAGTACTTC

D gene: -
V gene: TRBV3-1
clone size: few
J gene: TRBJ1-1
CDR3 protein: CASSRVSNTEAFF
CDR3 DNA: TGTGCCAGCAGCCGCGTCTCGAACACTGAAGCTTTCTTT

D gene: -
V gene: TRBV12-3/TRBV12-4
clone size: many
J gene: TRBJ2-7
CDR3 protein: CASTPPARTEMYF
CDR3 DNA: TGTGCCAGCACTCCCCCAGCTAGGACCGAGATGTACTTC

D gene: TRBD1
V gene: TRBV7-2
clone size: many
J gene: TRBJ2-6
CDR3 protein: CAGGQGITGANVLTF
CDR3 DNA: TGTGCCGGCGGACAGGGTATAACTGGGGCCAACGTCCTGACTTTC

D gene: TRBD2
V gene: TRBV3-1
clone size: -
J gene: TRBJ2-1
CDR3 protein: CASSQELKREISNEQFF
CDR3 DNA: TGTGCCAGCAGCCAAGAACTGAAGCGGGAGATCTCCAATGAGCAGTTCTTC

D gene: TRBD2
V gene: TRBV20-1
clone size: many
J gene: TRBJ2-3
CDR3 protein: CSASRLAADTQYF
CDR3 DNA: TGCAGTGCTAGCCGGCTAGCGGCAGATACGCAGTATTTT

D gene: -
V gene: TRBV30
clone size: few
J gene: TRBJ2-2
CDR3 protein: CAWNGGNGGELFF
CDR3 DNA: TGTGCCTGGAACGGCGGGAATGGCGGGGAGCTGTTTTTT

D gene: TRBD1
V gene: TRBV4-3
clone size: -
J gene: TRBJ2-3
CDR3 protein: CASSQKGTGVNTQYF
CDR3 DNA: TGCGCCAGCAGCCAAAAAGGGACAGGGGTGAATACGCAGTATTTT